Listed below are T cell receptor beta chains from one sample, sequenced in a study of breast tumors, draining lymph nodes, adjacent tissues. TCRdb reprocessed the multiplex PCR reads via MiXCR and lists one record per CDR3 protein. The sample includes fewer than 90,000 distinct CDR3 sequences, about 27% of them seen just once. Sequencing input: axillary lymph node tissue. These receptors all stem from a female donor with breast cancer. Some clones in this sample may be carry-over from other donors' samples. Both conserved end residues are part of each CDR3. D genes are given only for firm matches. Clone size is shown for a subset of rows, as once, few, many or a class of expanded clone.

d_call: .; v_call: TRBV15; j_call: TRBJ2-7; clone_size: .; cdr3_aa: CATRTIGGGYEQYF; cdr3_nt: TGTGCCACCAGAACGATAGGGGGAGGGTACGAGCAGTACTTC
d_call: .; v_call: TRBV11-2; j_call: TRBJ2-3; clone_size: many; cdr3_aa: CASNPHGADTDTQYF; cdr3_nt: TGTGCCAGCAACCCGCACGGGGCGGACACAGATACGCAGTATTTT
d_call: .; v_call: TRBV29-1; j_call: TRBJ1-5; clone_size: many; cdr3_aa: CSVAREKDQPQHF; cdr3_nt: TGCAGCGTTGCCAGAGAGAAGGATCAGCCCCAGCATTTT
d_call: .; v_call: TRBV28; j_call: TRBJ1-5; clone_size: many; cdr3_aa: CASSLEGYQPQHF; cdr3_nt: TGTGCCAGCAGTTTAGAGGGTTATCAGCCCCAGCATTTT
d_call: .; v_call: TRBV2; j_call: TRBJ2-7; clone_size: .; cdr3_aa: CAGSERQGGDEQYF; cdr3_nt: TGTGCCGGCAGTGAAAGGCAGGGAGGCGACGAGCAGTACTTC
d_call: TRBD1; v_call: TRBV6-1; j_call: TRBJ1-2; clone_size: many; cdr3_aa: CASRLGQLNYGYTF; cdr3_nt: TGTGCCAGCAGGCTGGGACAGCTAAACTATGGCTACACCTTC
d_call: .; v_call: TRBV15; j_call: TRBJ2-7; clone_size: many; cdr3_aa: CATSRASTGEQYF; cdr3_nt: TGTGCCACCAGCAGGGCCAGTACAGGGGAGCAGTACTTC
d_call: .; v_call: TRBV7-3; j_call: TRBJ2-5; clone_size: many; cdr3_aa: CASSSRPRETQYF; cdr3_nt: TGTGCCAGCAGCTCTCGACCTCGGGAGACCCAGTACTTC
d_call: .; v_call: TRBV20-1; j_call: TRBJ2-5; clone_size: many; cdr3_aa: CSARGGGRQETQYF; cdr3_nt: TGCAGTGCTAGGGGTGGTGGGAGGCAAGAGACCCAGTACTTC
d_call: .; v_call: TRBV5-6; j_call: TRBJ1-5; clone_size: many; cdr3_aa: CASSLRGSQPQHF; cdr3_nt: TGTGCCAGCAGCTTGAGGGGCTCTCAGCCCCAGCATTTT
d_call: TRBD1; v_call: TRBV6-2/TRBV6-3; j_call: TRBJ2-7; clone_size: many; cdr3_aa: CASSIATAGGLSYEQYF; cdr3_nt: TGTGCCAGCAGTATAGCCACGGCAGGGGGTCTATCCTACGAGCAGTACTTC
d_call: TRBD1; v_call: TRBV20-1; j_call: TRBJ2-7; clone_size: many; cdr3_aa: CSARAGQGFNEQYF; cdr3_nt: TGCAGTGCTAGAGCGGGACAGGGATTCAACGAGCAGTACTTC
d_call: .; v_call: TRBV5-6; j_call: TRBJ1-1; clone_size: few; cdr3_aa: CASSLSPGQIMNTEAFF; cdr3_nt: TGTGCCAGCAGCTTGTCCCCCGGGCAGATAATGAACACTGAAGCTTTCTTT
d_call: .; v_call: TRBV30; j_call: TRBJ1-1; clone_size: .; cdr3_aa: CAWSGQGWKDTEAFF; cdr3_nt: TGTGCCTGGAGTGGGCAAGGGTGGAAAGACACTGAAGCTTTCTTT
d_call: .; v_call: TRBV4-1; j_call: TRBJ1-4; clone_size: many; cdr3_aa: CASSQSRAGSEKLFF; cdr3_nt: TGCGCCAGCAGTCAAAGCAGGGCGGGAAGTGAAAAACTGTTTTTT
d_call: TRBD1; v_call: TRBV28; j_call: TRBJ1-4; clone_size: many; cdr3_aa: CASSIQGEKLFF; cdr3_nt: TGTGCCAGCAGTATACAGGGGGAAAAACTGTTTTTT
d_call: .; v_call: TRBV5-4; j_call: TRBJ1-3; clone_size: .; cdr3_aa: CASSWAIGTSVSGNTIYF; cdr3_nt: TGTGCTAGCAGCTGGGCGATCGGGACATCAGTCTCTGGAAACACCATATATTTT